This entry is about one TCR beta chain. The repertoire was sequenced with immunoSEQ multiplex PCR; TCRdb's copy has only in-frame clones and lacks some. Of some 200,000 clones in the sample, about 80% were seen once. Individuals drawn from around 24 US areas were about 18 to 90 years old. Clinical histories supplied by participants themselves formed the basis of cohort assignment. This sample is part of a study of blood T cell repertoires in COVID-19. Overall study: Collection of acute and convalescent COVID-19 samples took place in the United States, Italy and Spain.

Per germline, CDR1 SNHLY and CDR2 FYNNEI. The germline V and J ends were trimmed by 5 bases and 2 bases, with 3 bases remaining between them. The CDR3 contains 11 residues. The source is a man aged 40-55 years who had recovered from COVID-19. J is TRBJ2-5 and V is TRBV2; D gene uncertain. The source material was PBMCs or T cells enriched from blood (not recorded which). CDR3: CASSIQETQYF. The CDR3 DNA sequence: TGTGCCAGCAGTATACAAGAGACCCAGTACTTC.